Listed here are 29 T cell receptor beta chains from one sample, sequenced in a study of CXCR3-negative and CXCR3-positive naive CD8 T cells. cDNA libraries for TRB were generated by 5' RACE incorporating UMI labels. From its re-call of the 5' RACE reads, TCRdb lists each CDR3 protein once, without DNA. Its table lists about 130,000 distinct CDR3 sequences. Study results and limitations: Naive cells with CXCR3 showed TRB CDR3s that were more hydrophobic than those in CXCR3-negative naive cells.

For these TCRs, the target antigens are not known. Sequencing input: naive CXCR3+ CD8+ T cells from blood. The subset was: CD45RO-CCR7+CD27+CD95- naive CD8+ T cells expressing CXCR3 (TNR3+). The receptor source for this set is a human donor in good health. Some clones in this sample may be carry-over from other donors' samples.

The chain recombines TRBV7-9 with TRBJ2-7; the D gene TCRdb calls, TRBD2, cannot be checked with no DNA. From germline, CDR1 is SEHNR and CDR2 FQNEAQ (reference sequence). The CDR3 runs to 15 residues. Here the CDR3 reads CASSLVLAAAYEQYF.

The V call is TRBV27, the J call TRBJ1-1; TCRdb proposes TRBD1, but this gene call is untestable without DNA. In germline, CDR1 is MNHEY, CDR2 SMNVEV (reference sequence). This CDR3 comprises 13 residues. This CDR3 is CASRGQVNTEAFF.

The rearrangement links TRBV12-3 or TRBV12-4 to TRBJ1-1; TCRdb selects TRBD1, and the lack of DNA leaves this call unchecked. The CDR3 has 15 residues. This CDR3 is CASSSGGRGNTEAFF.

The chain joins TRBV9 to TRBJ1-1; TCRdb gives TRBD1 as the D gene, but with no DNA this cannot be confirmed. Germline lookup yields CDR1 SGDLS and CDR2 YYNGEE. This CDR3 is built from 12 residues. CDR3 residues: CASSVPGSEAFF.

The chain combines TRBV29-1 with TRBJ1-2. Germline CDR1 is SQVTM and CDR2 is ANQGSEA. CDR3 length: 11 amino acids. The CDR3 here is CSVEDRPGYTF.

V and J are TRBV4-2 and TRBJ2-2; TCRdb selects TRBD1, and the lack of DNA leaves this call unchecked. The CDR3 totals 14 residues. In germline, CDR1 is LGHNA, CDR2 YNFKEQ. CDR3 region: CASLAGGRTGELFF.

V is TRBV29-1 and J is TRBJ2-1. This CDR3 comprises 13 residues. Germline-derived CDR1 and CDR2 are SQVTM and ANQGSEA. Here the CDR3 reads CSVEGTTYNEQFF.

This rearrangement joins TRBV28 to TRBJ1-1; lacking DNA, the TRBD1 call made by TCRdb goes unchecked. Germline lookup yields CDR1 MDHEN and CDR2 SYDVKM. The CDR3 consists of 17 residues. The CDR3 reads CASSLILMDREVAEAFF.

This chain connects TRBV7-9 to TRBJ1-6. The CDR3 is 13 amino acids. Looked up from germline, CDR1 is SEHNR and CDR2 is FQNEAQ (reference sequence). The CDR3 sequence: CASRSGSHSPLHF.

This chain connects TRBV29-1 to TRBJ2-2. This CDR3 comprises 12 residues. CDR1 is SQVTM and CDR2 is ANQGSEA in the germline V gene. CDR3 sequence: CSVVGAPRELFF.

The chain employs TRBV7-2 and TRBJ2-2. The CDR3 is 11 amino acids. From germline, CDR1 is SGHTA and CDR2 FQGNSA. This CDR3 is CASSLLGELFF.

V and J are TRBV20-1 and TRBJ1-6. The CDR3 runs to 15 residues. CDR1 and CDR2 from the germline V gene are DFQATT and SNEGSKA (reference sequence). CDR3 in amino acids: CSARDSRGYNSPLHF.

The chain employs TRBV5-6 and TRBJ2-7. Germline V gene data show CDR1 as SGHDT and CDR2 as YYEEEE. The CDR3 sequence is 12 residues long. The CDR3 here is CASSWDRSEQYF.

V and J are TRBV7-2 and TRBJ2-2; TCRdb's D gene call, TRBD2, goes unchecked for lack of DNA. CDR1 and CDR2 (germline): SGHTA, FQGNSA. The CDR3 is 16 residues long. The chain's CDR3 is CASSPRGLAGVGELFF.

The chain has TRBV6-2 or TRBV6-3 and TRBJ2-5; TCRdb's D call, TRBD1, is unchecked because there is no DNA. The CDR3 is 14 amino acids. Germline-derived CDR1 and CDR2 are MNHEY and SVGEGT. The CDR3 loop reads CASRDRGIQETQYF.

J is TRBJ2-2 and V is TRBV2; TCRdb's D call, TRBD2, is unchecked because there is no DNA. The CDR3 runs 16 residues. CDR1 SNHLY and CDR2 FYNNEI come from the germline V gene. The CDR3: CASSDASGGLTGELFF.

The chain combines TRBV5-1 with TRBJ2-7; lacking DNA, the TRBD1 call made by TCRdb goes unchecked. This CDR3 has 16 residues. CDR1 and CDR2 (germline): SGHRS, YFSETQ. The CDR3 spells CASSLDIEAPSYEQYF.

The chain joins TRBV20-1 to TRBJ2-7; absent DNA, TCRdb's TRBD1 call cannot be checked. From germline, CDR1 is DFQATT and CDR2 SNEGSKA (reference sequence). This CDR3 is built from 13 residues. Here the CDR3 reads CSASAGASYEQYF.

This chain joins TRBV6-5 and TRBJ2-3; absent DNA, TCRdb's TRBD2 call cannot be checked. There are 15 residues in the CDR3. CDR1 and CDR2 from the germline V gene are MNHEY and SVGAGI. The CDR3: CASRPTSGYTDTQYF.

CDR3 amino acids: CASSEPSADTQYF. The V call is TRBV5-4, the J call TRBJ2-3. Germline V gives CDR1 SGHNT, CDR2 YYREEE (reference sequence). This CDR3 has 13 residues.

The J gene is TRBJ1-2, the V gene TRBV10-2. This CDR3 spans 14 amino acids. Germline V gene sequence: CDR1 WSHSY, CDR2 SAAADI. This CDR3 reads CASSESKEGYGYTF.

V gene TRBV7-2 combines with J gene TRBJ2-7; the TCRdb D gene call, TRBD2, has no DNA to confirm it. Germline V lookup: CDR1 SGHTA, CDR2 FQGNSA. The CDR3 extends over 16 amino acids. The CDR3 reads CASSQGTGTARYEQYF.

The rearrangement joins TRBV7-9 to TRBJ2-1; without DNA, the TCRdb call of TRBD2 cannot be checked. The CDR3 has 18 amino acids. Germline CDR1 and CDR2: SEHNR and FQNEAQ (reference sequence). The CDR3 loop reads CASSPSEGGALNYNEQFF. Drawing the rest from reference TRBV7-9 and TRBJ2-1, the complete variable domain is DTGVSQNPRHKITKRGQNVTFRCDPISEHNRLYWYRQTLGQGPEFLTYFQNEAQLEKSRLLSDRFSAERPKGSFSTLEIQRTEQGDSAMYLCASSPSEGGALNYNEQFFGPGTRLTVL.

This chain uses TRBV5-6 with TRBJ2-3; as DNA is missing, the TRBD2 call by TCRdb cannot be tested. The CDR3 totals 17 residues. Per germline, CDR1 SGHDT and CDR2 YYEEEE. CDR3 protein: CASSLLEGPTYTDTQYF.

V is TRBV12-3 or TRBV12-4 and J is TRBJ2-3; TCRdb selects TRBD2, and the lack of DNA leaves this call unchecked. CDR3 length: 15 residues. This CDR3 is CASNPRAYPTDTQYF.

The chain combines TRBV28 with TRBJ2-7. This CDR3 has 11 residues. Germline assignment: CDR1 MDHEN and CDR2 SYDVKM. The CDR3 reads CASTGVYEQYF.

V gene TRBV29-1 combines with J gene TRBJ2-7; TCRdb indicates TRBD2, and absent DNA this call remains unverified. The germline V gene has CDR1 SQVTM and CDR2 ANQGSEA. This CDR3 is 14 amino acids long. CDR3 region: CSVGSSGESYEQYF.

The rearrangement joins TRBV9 to TRBJ2-2; there is no DNA to check the TCRdb D call of TRBD1. In germline, CDR1 is SGDLS, CDR2 YYNGEE. The CDR3 is 16 residues long. CDR3 in amino acids: CASSSGGGLHTGELFF.

The V call is TRBV20-1, the J call TRBJ2-7. The CDR3 runs 14 residues. From germline, CDR1 is DFQATT and CDR2 SNEGSKA (reference sequence). The CDR3 is CSARSPTVDYEQYF.